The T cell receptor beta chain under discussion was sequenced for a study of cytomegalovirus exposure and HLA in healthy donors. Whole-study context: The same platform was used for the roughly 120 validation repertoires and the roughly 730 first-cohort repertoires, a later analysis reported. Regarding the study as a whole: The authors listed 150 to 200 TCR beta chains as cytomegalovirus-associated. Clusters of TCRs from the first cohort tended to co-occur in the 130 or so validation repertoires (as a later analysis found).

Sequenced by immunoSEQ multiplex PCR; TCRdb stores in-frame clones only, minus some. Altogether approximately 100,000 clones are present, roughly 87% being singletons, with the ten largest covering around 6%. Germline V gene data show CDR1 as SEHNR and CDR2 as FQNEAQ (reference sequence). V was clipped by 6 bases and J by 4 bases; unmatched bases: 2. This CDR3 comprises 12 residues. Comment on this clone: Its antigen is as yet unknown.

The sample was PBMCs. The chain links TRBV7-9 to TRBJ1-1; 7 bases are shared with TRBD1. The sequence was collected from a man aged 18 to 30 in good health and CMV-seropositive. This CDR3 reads CASRAGGTEAFF. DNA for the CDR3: TGTGCCAGCAGGGCAGGGGGCACTGAAGCTTTCTTT.